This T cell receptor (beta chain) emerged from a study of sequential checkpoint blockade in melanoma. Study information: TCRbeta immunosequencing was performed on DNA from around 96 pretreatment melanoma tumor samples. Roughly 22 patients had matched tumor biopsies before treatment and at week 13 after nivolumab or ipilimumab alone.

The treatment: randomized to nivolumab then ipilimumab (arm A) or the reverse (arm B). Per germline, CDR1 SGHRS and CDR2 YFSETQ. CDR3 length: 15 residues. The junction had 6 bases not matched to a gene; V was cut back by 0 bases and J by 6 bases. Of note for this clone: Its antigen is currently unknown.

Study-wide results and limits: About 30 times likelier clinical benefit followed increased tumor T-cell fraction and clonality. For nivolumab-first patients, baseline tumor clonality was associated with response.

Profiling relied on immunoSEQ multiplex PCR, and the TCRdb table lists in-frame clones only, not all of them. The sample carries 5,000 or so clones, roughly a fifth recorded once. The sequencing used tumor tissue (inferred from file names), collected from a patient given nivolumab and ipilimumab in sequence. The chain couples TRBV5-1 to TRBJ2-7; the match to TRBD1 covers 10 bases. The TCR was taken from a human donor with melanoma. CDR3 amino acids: CASSLVGTGVGEQYF. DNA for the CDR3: TGCGCCAGCAGCTTGGTCGGGACAGGGGTTGGCGAGCAGTACTTC.